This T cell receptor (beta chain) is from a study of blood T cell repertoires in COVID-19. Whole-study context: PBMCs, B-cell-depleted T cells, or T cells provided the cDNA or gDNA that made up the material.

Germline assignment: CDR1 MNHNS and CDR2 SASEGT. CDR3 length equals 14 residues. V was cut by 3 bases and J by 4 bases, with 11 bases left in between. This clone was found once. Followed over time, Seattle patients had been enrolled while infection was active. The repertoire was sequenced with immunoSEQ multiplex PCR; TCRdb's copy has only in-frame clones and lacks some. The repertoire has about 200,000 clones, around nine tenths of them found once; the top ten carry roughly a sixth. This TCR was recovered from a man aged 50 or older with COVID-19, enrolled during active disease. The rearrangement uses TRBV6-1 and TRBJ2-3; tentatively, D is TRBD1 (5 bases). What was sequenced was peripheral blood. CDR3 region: CASSDGAGPDTQYF. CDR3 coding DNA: TGTGCCAGCAGTGATGGAGCAGGGCCAGATACGCAGTATTTT.